These T cell receptor beta chains were read from a single sample in a study of blood T cell repertoires in COVID-19. Here immunoSEQ multiplex PCR was the method, and the copy in TCRdb shows in-frame clones only, minus some. The sample records about 42,000 clones, about 88% being singletons. The specimen sequenced was peripheral blood. The origin of the receptors is a human donor in a cohort sampled during active COVID-19. Each CDR3 is given with its conserved first and last residue. Each record gives: J gene, D gene, clone size, V gene, CDR3 protein, CDR3 DNA. A D gene is named only where the DNA matches it firmly. The size field is filled for only some rows; it gives once, few, many or a size class.

TRBJ2-1 . . TRBV23-1 CASSLGCDGKSSYNEQFF TGCGCCAGCAGTCTCGGGTGCGACGGGAAGAGCTCCTACAATGAGCAGTTCTTC
TRBJ1-3 . . TRBV29-1 CSVEDHRGGTIYF TGCAGCGTTGAAGATCACCGAGGGGGCACCATATATTTT
TRBJ2-1 TRBD2 . TRBV9 CASSVDSGGIEQFF TGTGCCAGCAGCGTAGATAGCGGGGGGATTGAGCAGTTCTTC
TRBJ2-3 TRBD2 . TRBV3-1/TRBV3-2 CASSQLGLAVTDTQYF TGTGCCAGCAGCCAGCTGGGACTAGCGGTCACAGATACGCAGTATTTT
TRBJ1-3 . few TRBV3-1/TRBV3-2 CASSQQGNTIYF TGTGCCAGCAGCCAACAGGGTAACACCATATATTTT
TRBJ1-3 TRBD1 . TRBV19 CASTAGGRNTIYF TGTGCCAGTACGGCAGGGGGCAGAAACACCATATATTTT
TRBJ2-7 TRBD2 . TRBV28 CASSLAGGDEQYF TGTGCCAGCAGTTTAGCGGGGGGCGACGAGCAGTACTTC
TRBJ1-5 TRBD1 . TRBV4-1 CASSQDHRGLAYSNQPQHF TGCGCCAGCAGCCAAGATCACAGGGGGCTGGCCTATAGCAATCAGCCCCAGCATTTT
TRBJ2-1 TRBD2 once TRBV29-1 CSVEDLGLAGRSSYNEQFF TGCAGCGTTGAAGATCTAGGGCTAGCGGGCCGGAGCTCCTACAATGAGCAGTTCTTC
TRBJ2-7 . . TRBV10-3 CAISESIYTGTGAYEQYF TGTGCCATCAGTGAGTCGATTTATACTGGGACGGGAGCCTACGAGCAGTACTTC
TRBJ1-1 . . TRBV19 CASSMFQIEAFF TGTGCCAGTAGTATGTTCCAGATTGAAGCTTTCTTT
TRBJ1-1 . . TRBV9 CASSVDQGNTEAFF TGTGCCAGCAGCGTAGATCAGGGGAACACTGAAGCTTTCTTT
TRBJ1-1 . . TRBV9 CASSPLPGGTEAFF TGTGCCAGCAGCCCCCTCCCAGGTGGGACTGAAGCTTTCTTT
TRBJ1-2 TRBD1 . TRBV10-3 CAISEGTADTISYYGYTF TGTGCCATCAGTGAAGGGACAGCGGATACTATCAGTTACTATGGCTACACCTTC
TRBJ1-6 . . TRBV27 CASSLSQGSYNSPLHF TGTGCCAGCAGTTTATCACAGGGATCCTATAATTCACCCCTCCACTTT
TRBJ1-1 . few TRBV9 CASSVGGNLGTEAFF TGTGCCAGCAGCGTAGGAGGCAATCTCGGCACTGAAGCTTTCTTT
TRBJ2-3 TRBD2 . TRBV28 CASSLAGGTDTQYF TGTGCCAGCAGTTTAGCGGGGGGAACAGATACGCAGTATTTT
TRBJ2-7 . . TRBV7-6 CASSLKTEQYF TGTGCCAGCAGCCTGAAGACAGAGCAGTACTTC
TRBJ2-5 TRBD2 . TRBV10-3 CAISERRGTQETQYF TGTGCCATCAGTGAACGGCGGGGGACCCAAGAGACCCAGTACTTC
TRBJ2-3 TRBD2 . TRBV7-6 CASSIGTSGVGDTQYF TGTGCCAGCAGCATCGGGACTAGCGGGGTGGGAGATACGCAGTATTTT
TRBJ1-2 TRBD1 . TRBV14 CASSQDGRTGYGYTF TGTGCCAGCAGCCAAGACGGCCGGACAGGCTATGGCTACACCTTC
TRBJ2-3 TRBD2 once TRBV5-4 CASSPVSGGVTDTQYF TGTGCCAGCAGCCCCGTTAGCGGGGGGGTCACAGATACGCAGTATTTT
TRBJ2-1 TRBD2 . TRBV15 CATSREELAGVGDEQFF TGTGCCACCAGCAGAGAGGAACTAGCGGGGGTAGGCGATGAGCAGTTCTTC
TRBJ2-5 . . TRBV7-8 CASSQPSVSGEETQYF TGTGCCAGCAGCCAACCCAGCGTGTCGGGGGAAGAGACCCAGTACTTC
TRBJ2-7 TRBD1 . TRBV11-2 CASSPRTGIYEQYF TGTGCCAGCAGCCCAAGGACAGGGATATACGAGCAGTACTTC
TRBJ2-7 . . TRBV6-2/TRBV6-3 CASSYRQGQTYEQYF TGTGCCAGCAGTTACAGGCAGGGTCAAACCTACGAGCAGTACTTC
TRBJ1-5 . . TRBV7-9 CASSLGGSGQPQHF TGTGCCAGCAGCTTAGGGGGTAGCGGTCAGCCCCAGCATTTT
TRBJ1-1 TRBD1 few TRBV6-5 CASTRGTANTEAFF TGTGCCAGCACCCGAGGGACAGCCAACACTGAAGCTTTCTTT
TRBJ2-3 TRBD1 . TRBV6-5 CASSYKGAHGDTQYF TGTGCCAGCAGTTACAAGGGGGCGCATGGAGATACGCAGTATTTT
TRBJ1-2 . . TRBV7-9 CASTPREVGGYTF TGTGCCAGCACCCCCAGGGAAGTTGGTGGCTACACCTTC
TRBJ1-1 TRBD1 . TRBV3-1/TRBV3-2 CASRPGQGGTEAFF TGTGCCAGCAGGCCCGGACAGGGGGGAACTGAAGCTTTCTTT
TRBJ2-6 . once TRBV19 CASIGASGANVLTF TGTGCCAGTATTGGGGCTTCTGGGGCCAACGTCCTGACTTTC
TRBJ2-2 TRBD1 few TRBV5-1 CASSNDRGNTGELFF TGCGCCAGCAGCAACGACAGGGGCAACACCGGGGAGCTGTTTTTT
TRBJ2-3 . . TRBV27 CASSLTHRADTQYF TGTGCCAGCAGTCTGACCCACAGAGCAGATACGCAGTATTTT
TRBJ2-7 TRBD1 . TRBV4-1 CASSHPGTGTYEQYF TGCGCCAGCAGCCACCCCGGGACAGGGACCTACGAGCAGTACTTC